The clone carrying this T cell receptor (beta chain) was detected many times. Its antigen is unknown. These data belong to a study of T cells in Graves' hyperthyroidism and ophthalmopathy. Study results and caveats: The model anticipated ophthalmopathy a median about six months pre-onset.

Amplification yielded TCR beta CDR3 regions, with RNA transcripts as the source. Primed by the HTBI set, a first-round RT-PCR was run on the TCR CDR3. TCRdb re-called the multiplex PCR reads through MiXCR, storing one row per CDR3 protein. The sample lists 400,000 to 550,000 distinct CDR3 sequences; approximately 25% were seen once. The TCR comes from a woman under 40 with Graves' ophthalmopathy. Material for sequencing was blood.

CDR3 DNA sequence: TGTGCCAGCAGTTTAGTCCCTATGAACACTGAAGCTTTCTTT. Its protein product is CASSLVPMNTEAFF. The chain uses TRBV12-3 or TRBV12-4 and TRBJ1-1; D not resolved. The CDR3 sequence is 14 residues long. The V end lost 1 base, the J end lost 0 bases, and 6 bases lay between the germline ends.